This TCR beta chain was identified in a study of Graves' ophthalmopathy and Graves' hyperthyroidism. Study-level points and caveats: Ophthalmopathy progression was predicted by the model at about 69% sensitivity and approximately 72% specificity. A majority of expanded thyroid clonotypes exceeding 0.001 frequency were likewise present in blood.

Germline assignment: CDR1 SGHVS and CDR2 FQNEAQ. This CDR3 comprises 17 residues. Trimming cost V 4 bases and J 0 bases, with 19 bases left between them. TCR beta CDR3 regions were amplified from RNA transcripts. Investigators did first-round RT-PCR with HTBI primers, then second-round multiplex PCR. TCRdb processed the multiplex PCR reads anew with MiXCR; each CDR3 protein has one entry. The table shows about 700,000 distinct CDR3 sequences, with under 50% occurring only once. This clonotype occurred many times. Antigen specificity is unknown. Input material: peripheral blood. This chain connects TRBV7-8 to TRBJ2-7; D uncertain. This sequence originates from an adult man with Graves' ophthalmopathy. The CDR3 DNA follows: TGTGCCAGCAGCTGGCCGAGCACGGGTCCCAGCTCCTACGAGCAGTACTTC. It is translated as CASSWPSTGPSSYEQYF.